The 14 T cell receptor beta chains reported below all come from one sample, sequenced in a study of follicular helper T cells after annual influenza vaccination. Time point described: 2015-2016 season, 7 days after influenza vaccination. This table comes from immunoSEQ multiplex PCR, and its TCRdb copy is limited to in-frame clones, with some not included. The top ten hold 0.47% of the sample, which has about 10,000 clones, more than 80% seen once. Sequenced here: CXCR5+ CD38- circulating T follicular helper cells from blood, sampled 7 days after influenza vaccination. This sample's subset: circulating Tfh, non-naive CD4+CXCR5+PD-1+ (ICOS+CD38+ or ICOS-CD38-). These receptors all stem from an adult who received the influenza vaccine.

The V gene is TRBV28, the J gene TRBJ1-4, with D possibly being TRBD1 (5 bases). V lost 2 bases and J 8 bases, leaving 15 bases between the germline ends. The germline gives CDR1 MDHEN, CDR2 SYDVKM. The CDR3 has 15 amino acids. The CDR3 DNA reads TGTGCCAGCAGTTTAATCAGGGCATCGGAAGAAAAACTGTTTTTT. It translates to CASSLIRASEEKLFF. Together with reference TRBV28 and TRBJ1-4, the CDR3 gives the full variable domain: DVKVTQSSRYLVKRTGEKVFLECVQDMDHENMFWYRQDPGLGLRLIYFSYDVKMKEKGDIPEGYSVSREKKERFSLILESASTNQTSMYLCASSLIRASEEKLFFGSGTQLSVL.

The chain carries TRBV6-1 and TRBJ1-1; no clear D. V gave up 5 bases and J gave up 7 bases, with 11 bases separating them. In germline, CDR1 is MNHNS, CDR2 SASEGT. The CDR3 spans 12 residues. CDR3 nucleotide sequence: TGTGCCAGCAGTCCCAGAGGAGATGAAGCTTTCTTT. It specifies CASSPRGDEAFF.

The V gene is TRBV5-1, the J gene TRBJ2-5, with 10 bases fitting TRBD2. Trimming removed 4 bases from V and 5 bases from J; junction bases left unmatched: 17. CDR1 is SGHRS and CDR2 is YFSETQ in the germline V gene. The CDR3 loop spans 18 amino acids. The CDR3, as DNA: TGCGCCAGCAGCGGGGAGTTTCGACTAGCGGGTAGTGGGGAGACCCAGTACTTC. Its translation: CASSGEFRLAGSGETQYF.

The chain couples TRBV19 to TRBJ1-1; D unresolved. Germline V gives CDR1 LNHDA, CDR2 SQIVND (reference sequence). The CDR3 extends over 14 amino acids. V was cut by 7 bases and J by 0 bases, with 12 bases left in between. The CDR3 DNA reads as TGTGCCAGTAATGTGTACAGCATGAACACTGAAGCTTTCTTT. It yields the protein CASNVYSMNTEAFF.

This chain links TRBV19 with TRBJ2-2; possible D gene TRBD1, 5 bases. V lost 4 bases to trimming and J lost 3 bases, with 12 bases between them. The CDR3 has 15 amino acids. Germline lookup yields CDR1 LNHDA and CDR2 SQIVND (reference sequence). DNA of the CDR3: TGTGCCAGTAGTAGGATGACAGCTGACACCGGGGAGCTGTTTTTT. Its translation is CASSRMTADTGELFF.

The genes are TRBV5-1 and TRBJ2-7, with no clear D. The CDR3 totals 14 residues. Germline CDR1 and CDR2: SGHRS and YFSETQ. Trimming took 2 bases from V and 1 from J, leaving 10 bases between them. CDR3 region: CASSLNDASYEQYF. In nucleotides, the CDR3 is TGCGCCAGCAGCTTAAACGACGCGTCCTACGAGCAGTACTTC.

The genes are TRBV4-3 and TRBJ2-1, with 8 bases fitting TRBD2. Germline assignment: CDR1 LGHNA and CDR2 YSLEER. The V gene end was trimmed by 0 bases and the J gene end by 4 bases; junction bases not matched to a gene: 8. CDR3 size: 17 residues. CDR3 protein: CASSQDIGRGSYNEQFF. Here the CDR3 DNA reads TGCGCCAGCAGCCAAGATATCGGGAGGGGGAGTTACAATGAGCAGTTCTTC.

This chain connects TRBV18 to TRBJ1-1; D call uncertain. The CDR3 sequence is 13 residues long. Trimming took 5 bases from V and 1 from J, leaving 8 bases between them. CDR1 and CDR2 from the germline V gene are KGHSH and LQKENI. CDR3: CASSFSANTEAFF. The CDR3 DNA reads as TGTGCCAGCTCATTCTCCGCGAACACTGAAGCTTTCTTT.

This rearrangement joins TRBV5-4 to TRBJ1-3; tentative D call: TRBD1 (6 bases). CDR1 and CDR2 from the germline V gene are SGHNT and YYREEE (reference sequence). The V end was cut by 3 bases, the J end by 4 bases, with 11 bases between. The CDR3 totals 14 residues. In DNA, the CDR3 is TGTGCCAGCAGCTCCCAGGGGAGCGGAAACACCATATATTTT. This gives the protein CASSSQGSGNTIYF.

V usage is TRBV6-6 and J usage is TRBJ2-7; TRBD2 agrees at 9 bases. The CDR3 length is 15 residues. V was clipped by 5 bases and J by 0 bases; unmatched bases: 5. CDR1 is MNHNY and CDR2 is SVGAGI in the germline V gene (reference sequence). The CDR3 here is CASSQEGLASYEQYF. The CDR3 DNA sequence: TGTGCCAGCAGTCAGGAGGGACTAGCCTCCTACGAGCAGTACTTC.

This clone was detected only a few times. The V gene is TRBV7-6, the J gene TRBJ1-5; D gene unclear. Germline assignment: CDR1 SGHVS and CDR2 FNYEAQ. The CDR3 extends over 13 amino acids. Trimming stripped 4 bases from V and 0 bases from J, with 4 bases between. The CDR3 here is CASSYNSNQPQHF. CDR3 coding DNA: TGTGCCAGCAGCTACAATAGCAATCAGCCCCAGCATTTT.

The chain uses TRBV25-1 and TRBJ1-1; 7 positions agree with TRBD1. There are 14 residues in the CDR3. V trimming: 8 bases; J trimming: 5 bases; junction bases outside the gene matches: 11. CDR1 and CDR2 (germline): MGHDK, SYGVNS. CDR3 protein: CASEDRSLKTEAFF. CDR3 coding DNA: TGTGCCAGCGAGGACAGGAGTCTTAAAACTGAAGCTTTCTTT.

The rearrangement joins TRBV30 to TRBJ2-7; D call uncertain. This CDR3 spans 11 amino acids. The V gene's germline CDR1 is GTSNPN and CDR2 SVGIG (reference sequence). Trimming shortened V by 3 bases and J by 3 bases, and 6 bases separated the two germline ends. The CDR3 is CAWSNSYEQYF. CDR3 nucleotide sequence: TGTGCCTGGAGCAATAGCTACGAGCAGTACTTC.

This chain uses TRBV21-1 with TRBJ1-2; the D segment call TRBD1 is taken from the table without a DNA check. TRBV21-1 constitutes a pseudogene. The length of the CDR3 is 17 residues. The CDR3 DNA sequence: TGTGCCAGCAGCAAAGAAAGCCGGGACAGGGGTAGCTATGGCTACACCTTC. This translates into CASSKESRDRGSYGYTF.